The 29 T cell receptor beta chains given below trace back to one sample, sequenced in a study of blood T cell repertoires in COVID-19. Only in-frame clones appear in the TCRdb table, and some are missing; sequencing was by immunoSEQ multiplex PCR. The sample holds about 330,000 clones; over 75% are singletons and the top ten take roughly 5.2%. The sequenced sample was PBMCs or T cells enriched from blood (not recorded which). These receptors came from a woman aged 25 to 45 who had recovered from COVID-19.

The genes are TRBV4-1 and TRBJ2-5; D remains ambiguous. Trimming took 4 bases from V and 5 from J, leaving 20 bases between them. The germline CDR1 and CDR2 sequences are MGHRA and YSYEKL. CDR3 size: 16 residues. CDR3 nucleotides: TGCGCCAGCAGCCCTGGCGAGAGGCCCCTGAGGGAGACCCAGTACTTC. Translation: CASSPGERPLRETQYF.

The chain combines TRBV4-2 with TRBJ1-4; possibly TRBD1 for D (6 bases). V lost 3 bases and J 6 bases, leaving 8 bases between the germline ends. The CDR3 extends over 13 amino acids. Germline assignment: CDR1 LGHNA and CDR2 YNFKEQ. CDR3 loop: CASSQSGDEKLFF. The CDR3 DNA reads TGTGCCAGCAGCCAGTCAGGGGATGAAAAACTGTTTTTT.

V is TRBV18 and J is TRBJ1-3, with TRBD1 as a possible D gene (5 bases). The CDR3 is 13 amino acids. The V end was cut by 0 bases, the J end by 8 bases, with 8 bases between. From germline, CDR1 is KGHSH and CDR2 LQKENI. The chain's CDR3 is CASSPPTVYTIYF. The CDR3 DNA is TGTGCCAGCTCACCACCGACAGTTTACACCATATATTTT. The whole variable domain, filled in from reference TRBV18 and TRBJ1-3, reads NAGVMQNPRHLVRRRGQEARLRCSPMKGHSHVYWYRQLPEEGLKFMVYLQKENIIDESGMPKERFSAEFPKEGPSILRIQQVVRGDSAAYFCASSPPTVYTIYFGEGSWLTVV.

This chain joins TRBV30 and TRBJ1-3; D is ambiguous. V was shortened by 0 bases and J by 2 bases, with 5 bases between the two germline ends. This CDR3 has 13 amino acids. Germline V CDR1 and CDR2: GTSNPN, SVGIG (reference sequence). In DNA form, the CDR3 reads TGTGCCTGGAGTGTACTGCCTGGAAACACCATATATTTT. Translation: CAWSVLPGNTIYF.

Only one count was recorded for this clone. This rearrangement joins TRBV6-1 to TRBJ2-1; 8 bases align to TRBD1. After removal of 0 bases from V and 8 bases from J, the junction contained 6 bases not matched to a gene. The CDR3 sequence is 15 residues long. Per the germline V gene, CDR1 is MNHNS and CDR2 is SASEGT. The CDR3 bases are TGTGCCAGCAGTGAAGCACCTGGACAGGGTGATGAGCAGTTCTTC. Protein product: CASSEAPGQGDEQFF.

The rearrangement uses TRBV5-6 and TRBJ2-3, with TRBD1 matching 7 bases. Germline V gene lookup returns CDR1 SGHDT and CDR2 YYEEEE. J was trimmed by 4 bases and V by 0 bases; bases with no gene match: 8. This CDR3 spans 16 amino acids. CDR3 DNA sequence: TGTGCCAGCAGCTTGGTGGGGTTACAGGGGTCAGATACGCAGTATTTT. This gives the protein CASSLVGLQGSDTQYF.

This clone was found a few times. The chain recombines TRBV5-4 with TRBJ2-1; TRBD2 agrees at 8 bases. CDR1 and CDR2 (germline): SGHNT, YYREEE (reference sequence). The trim removed 5 bases at V and 14 bases at J, leaving 9 bases unmatched. The length of the CDR3 is 12 residues. The DNA of the CDR3 is TGTGCCAGCAGACGGATAGCGGGGCGGGAGTTCTTC. Translation: CASRRIAGREFF.

Only one count was recorded for this clone. V usage is TRBV29-1 and J usage is TRBJ2-3; 10 bases line up with TRBD1. The germline V gene encodes CDR1 SQVTM and CDR2 ANQGSEA. The CDR3 length is 13 residues. V lost 6 bases, J lost 3 bases, and 3 bases stayed unmatched. The CDR3 coding sequence is TGCAGCGTGCGGGACAGGGGAACAGATACGCAGTATTTT. This gives the protein CSVRDRGTDTQYF.

The chain has TRBV4-1 and TRBJ2-5; the match to TRBD2 covers 8 bases. CDR1 and CDR2 from the germline V gene are MGHRA and YSYEKL. This CDR3 has 16 amino acids. After removal of 4 bases from V and 1 base from J, the junction contained 8 bases not matched to a gene. For the CDR3, the DNA is TGCGCCAGCAGCCCAAGCGAACGGGGGGGCCAAGAGACCCAGTACTTC. Translation gives CASSPSERGGQETQYF.

This rearrangement joins TRBV4-2 to TRBJ1-6; D is perhaps TRBD1 (5 bases). The CDR3 is made up of 16 amino acids. Germline V gene lookup returns CDR1 LGHNA and CDR2 YNFKEQ. Trimming stripped 0 bases from V and 3 bases from J, with 9 bases between. The CDR3 is CASSQDPGNYNSPLHF. CDR3 nucleotide sequence: TGTGCCAGCAGCCAAGATCCAGGGAACTATAATTCACCCCTCCACTTT.

The rearrangement links TRBV3-1 (or the pseudogene TRBV3-2) to TRBJ1-2, with 8 positions matching TRBD1. Per germline, CDR1 LGHDT and CDR2 YNNKEL (reference sequence). V lost 3 bases, J lost 8 bases, and 14 bases stayed unmatched. The CDR3 extends over 16 amino acids. CDR3 in amino acids: CASSHSLTQGDLGYTF. CDR3 coding DNA: TGTGCCAGCAGCCACTCCCTGACACAGGGGGACTTAGGCTACACCTTC.

The V and J genes are TRBV28 and TRBJ1-1, with unresolved D. V lost 6 bases and J 4 bases, leaving 3 bases between the germline ends. CDR1 is MDHEN and CDR2 is SYDVKM in the germline V gene. There are 10 residues in the CDR3. CDR3 amino acids: CASSGTEAFF. CDR3 in DNA: TGTGCCAGCAGCGGCACTGAAGCTTTCTTT. Using reference TRBV28 and TRBJ1-1 for the parts outside the CDR3, the full variable domain is DVKVTQSSRYLVKRTGEKVFLECVQDMDHENMFWYRQDPGLGLRLIYFSYDVKMKEKGDIPEGYSVSREKKERFSLILESASTNQTSMYLCASSGTEAFFGQGTRLTVV.

The J gene is TRBJ1-1, the V gene TRBV9, with 8 nucleotides matching TRBD1. CDR3 length: 15 residues. With V trimmed by 3 bases and J by 5 bases, 9 bases remained unmatched. Germline V gene sequence: CDR1 SGDLS, CDR2 YYNGEE. The DNA of the CDR3 is TGTGCCAGCAGCGCCTTAGGACAGGGAGGAACTGAAGCTTTCTTT. Its translation: CASSALGQGGTEAFF.

This clone was seen only once. The CDR3 DNA is TGTGCCAGCAGTTTTCCCCCGGGACAGGGAAGGGACGAGCAGTACTTC. Its protein product is CASSFPPGQGRDEQYF. The chain combines TRBV28 with TRBJ2-7, with 9 nucleotides matching TRBD1. The CDR3 length is 16 residues. Germline CDR1 reads MDHEN; CDR2 reads SYDVKM. V shed 3 bases and J 5 bases; nucleotides not matched to a gene: 11.

The rearrangement joins TRBV29-1 to TRBJ2-5; a weak D match, TRBD1 (5 bases). The germline gives CDR1 SQVTM, CDR2 ANQGSEA. V was clipped by 7 bases and J by 5 bases, with 14 bases between them. This CDR3 has 12 amino acids. The CDR3 DNA follows: TGCAGCGCGGAAGTCAGGGTCGAGACCCAGTACTTC. This sequence encodes CSAEVRVETQYF.

The rearrangement joins TRBV5-1 to TRBJ2-7, with D possibly matching TRBD2 (6 bases). The V gene lost 5 bases and the J gene lost 4 bases, with 7 bases spanning the gap. This CDR3 is built from 11 residues. CDR1 is SGHRS and CDR2 is YFSETQ in the germline V gene. The CDR3 here is CASREGYEQYF. Here the CDR3 DNA reads TGCGCCAGCAGGGAGGGGTACGAGCAGTACTTC.

The chain is built from TRBV4-3 and TRBJ1-4, with 11 bases matching TRBD1. The CDR3 consists of 17 residues. J gave up 4 bases and V 4 bases, and 8 bases lay outside the gene matches. Looked up from germline, CDR1 is LGHNA and CDR2 is YSLEER. The CDR3 region is CASSRGQGAMINEKLFF. Written as DNA, the CDR3 is TGCGCCAGCAGCCGTGGACAGGGGGCTATGATTAATGAAAAACTGTTTTTT.

The chain joins TRBV2 to TRBJ2-5; 9 bases are shared with TRBD2. This CDR3 has 15 residues. V lost 7 bases and J lost 5; bases outside the gene matches: 11. Per germline, CDR1 SNHLY and CDR2 FYNNEI. CDR3 in DNA: TGTGCCAGCAATACGTTGCGGGGGGGCCGGGAGACCCAGTACTTC. This sequence encodes CASNTLRGGRETQYF.

The rearrangement joins TRBV7-9 to TRBJ2-1; 11 bases match TRBD2. The V and J ends lost 10 bases and 7 bases, in that order; junction bases with no gene match: 9. The CDR3 sequence is 14 residues long. Looked up from germline, CDR1 is SEHNR and CDR2 is FQNEAQ (reference sequence). CDR3 sequence (DNA): TGTGCCACTAGGCCGGGACTAGCGGCGAATGAGCAGTTCTTC. Protein product: CATRPGLAANEQFF. Full variable domain (outside the CDR3, taken from reference TRBV7-9 and TRBJ2-1): DTGVSQNPRHKITKRGQNVTFRCDPISEHNRLYWYRQTLGQGPEFLTYFQNEAQLEKSRLLSDRFSAERPKGSFSTLEIQRTEQGDSAMYLCATRPGLAANEQFFGPGTRLTVL.

The chain carries TRBV29-1 and TRBJ1-2; D unclear. The germline V gene has CDR1 SQVTM and CDR2 ANQGSEA. The CDR3 runs 15 residues. Trimming took 0 bases from V and 7 from J, leaving 18 bases between them. The CDR3 coding sequence is TGCAGCGTTGAAGAGTTAGAGGGAGCTCTCTTTGGCTACACCTTC. Translated: CSVEELEGALFGYTF.

This chain joins TRBV18 and TRBJ2-3; the D gene is possibly TRBD1 (6 bases). CDR3 length equals 15 residues. The germline V gene has CDR1 KGHSH and CDR2 LQKENI. Trimming removed 3 bases from V and 2 bases from J, with 12 bases in between. The CDR3 loop reads CASSPQGPDTDTQYF. The CDR3 DNA sequence: TGTGCCAGCTCACCGCAGGGGCCGGACACAGATACGCAGTATTTT.

The rearrangement joins TRBV5-1 to TRBJ2-1; tentative D call: TRBD1 (5 bases). Trimming left V 0 bases short and J 3 bases short, with 10 bases between. The CDR3 totals 15 residues. CDR1 is SGHRS and CDR2 is YFSETQ in the germline V gene. CDR3 DNA: TGCGCCAGCAGCTTGGAGGGGCGGTTCTACAATGAGCAGTTCTTC. This translates into CASSLEGRFYNEQFF.

The chain recombines TRBV5-6 with TRBJ1-2, with 11 bases aligning to TRBD1. J was trimmed by 13 bases and V by 3 bases; bases with no gene match: 5. The CDR3 runs to 12 residues. Germline CDR1 is SGHDT and CDR2 is YYEEEE. CDR3 DNA: TGTGCCAGCAGCTCAGGACAGGGGGCCCCCACCTTC. Amino acid sequence: CASSSGQGAPTF.

Concerning this clone: Germline and junction disagree at one end, which may indicate a read error. The V call is TRBV28, the J call TRBJ1-2; perhaps TRBD1 as D (5 bases). The CDR3 is 14 residues long. The germline CDR1 and CDR2 sequences are MDHEN and SYDVKM. The CDR3 reads CASSFMDTTPELFF. The DNA of the CDR3 is TGTGCCAGCAGTTTTATGGACACTACGCCTGAATTGTTCTTC.

J is TRBJ1-1 and V is TRBV27, with D perhaps TRBD1 (6 bases). The CDR3 is 14 residues long. Trimming removed 2 bases at V and 8 bases at J, with 15 bases between. Germline CDR1 and CDR2: MNHEY and SMNVEV (reference sequence). The CDR3 region is CASSLAPLGAEAFF. CDR3 coding DNA: TGTGCCAGCAGTTTAGCCCCCCTGGGGGCCGAAGCTTTCTTT.

The chain couples TRBV7-9 to TRBJ1-2; no clear D gene. CDR3 length equals 17 residues. Trimming removed 1 base at V and 3 bases at J, with 18 bases between. CDR1 and CDR2 (germline): SEHNR, FQNEAQ (reference sequence). The CDR3 reads CASSLDRWQADDYGYTF. Written as DNA, the CDR3 is TGTGCCAGCAGCTTAGATCGGTGGCAGGCTGATGACTATGGCTACACCTTC. Supplemented by reference TRBV7-9 and TRBJ1-2, the full variable domain reads DTGVSQNPRHKITKRGQNVTFRCDPISEHNRLYWYRQTLGQGPEFLTYFQNEAQLEKSRLLSDRFSAERPKGSFSTLEIQRTEQGDSAMYLCASSLDRWQADDYGYTFGSGTRLTVV.

This chain uses TRBV7-2 with TRBJ2-3; weak D call: TRBD1 (5 bases). The length of the CDR3 is 16 residues. CDR1 and CDR2 from the germline V gene are SGHTA and FQGNSA. V shed 7 bases and J shed 1 base, with 18 bases lying between them. CDR3 region: CASILGAGWGTDTQYF. The CDR3 nucleotides are TGTGCCAGCATCCTAGGGGCCGGATGGGGCACAGATACGCAGTATTTT.

A word on this clone: Other DNA sequences in the sample encode the same CDR3. The chain uses TRBV5-1 and TRBJ1-4; D is perhaps TRBD1 (5 bases). Trimming shortened V by 0 bases and J by 10 bases, and 10 bases separated the two germline ends. CDR1 and CDR2 from the germline V gene are SGHRS and YFSETQ. The CDR3 is made up of 13 amino acids. The CDR3 sequence is CASSLGDLGKLFF. As DNA, the CDR3 is TGCGCCAGCAGCTTGGGGGACTTAGGAAAACTGTTTTTT.

The chain joins TRBV18 to TRBJ2-1; TRBD2 matches 11 bases. CDR1 and CDR2 from the germline V gene are KGHSH and LQKENI. This CDR3 contains 15 residues. V dropped 3 bases and J dropped 8; count of bases not matched to a gene: 6. The CDR3 here is CASSPSTSGADEQFF. The DNA of the CDR3 is TGTGCCAGCTCACCTTCGACTAGCGGGGCTGATGAGCAGTTCTTC. The entire variable domain, with the rest obtained from reference TRBV18 and TRBJ2-1, is as follows: NAGVMQNPRHLVRRRGQEARLRCSPMKGHSHVYWYRQLPEEGLKFMVYLQKENIIDESGMPKERFSAEFPKEGPSILRIQQVVRGDSAAYFCASSPSTSGADEQFFGPGTRLTVL.